Sequencing of this T cell receptor (beta chain) was carried out in a study of blood T cell repertoires in COVID-19. Study at large: Italy, Spain and the United States were the sources of the convalescent and acute COVID-19 samples. T cells, B-cell-depleted T cells, or PBMCs provided the cDNA or gDNA that served as material.

The germline V gene has CDR1 LGHDT and CDR2 YNNKEL (reference sequence). The CDR3 is 16 residues long. J gave up 3 bases and V 6 bases, and 12 bases lay outside the gene matches. As handled by the study authors: The assay estimated nucleated cells by amplifying reference gene primers. Assay: immunoSEQ multiplex PCR; the TCRdb copy retains only in-frame clones and omits some. The DNA was the basis for D and trimming; V, J and clone size are from that table. This table holds about 190,000 clones, 80% found once. The chain is built from TRBV3-1 (or the pseudogene TRBV3-2) and TRBJ1-2, with 8 positions matching TRBD1. The source material was peripheral blood. The source is a man aged 60 to 69 with acute or convalescent COVID-19. The chain's CDR3 is CASSLQGADGDYGYTF. The CDR3 nucleotides read TGTGCCAGCAGTCTGCAGGGGGCTGACGGAGACTATGGCTACACCTTC.